This T cell receptor (beta chain) appears in the sequencing data of a study of T cell repertoires in cytomegalovirus infection. Study-wide context: An indication of both CMV infection and matching HLA type came from public TCR beta signatures. Study-wide points: CMV carriers having the relevant HLA were flagged by cumulative public TCR beta family frequency. The ex vivo response was dominated by HLA-C-restricted CMV-specific TCR beta clonotypes.

The junction had 6 bases not matched to a gene; V was cut back by 7 bases and J by 7 bases. CDR1 is MGHDK and CDR2 is SYGVNS in the germline V gene. The CDR3 runs to 13 residues. This clonotype appeared a few times. Its antigen is as yet unknown. TCRdb redid the calling of the reads with MiXCR, one entry per CDR3 protein. Of about 250,000 distinct CDR3 sequences in the sample, around 6.6% were seen once. The sequenced sample consisted of PBMCs. This chain connects TRBV25-1 to TRBJ2-3; 9 bases agree with TRBD1. This TCR was sampled from a human donor in good health (CMV status not recorded). Some clones in this sample may be carry-over from other donors' samples. CDR3 DNA: TGTGCCAGCACCGGGACAGGGCTTTATACGCAGTATTTT. This codes for CASTGTGLYTQYF.